This T cell receptor (beta chain) originates from a study of blood T cells in healthy people across ages. Comment on this clonotype: It may be a read error: a sequence one base away is much more abundant.

Each of the donors had approximately 10 milliliters of peripheral blood drawn into EDTA-treated Vacutainer tubes. A J-beta primer mix and a sample-barcoded 5' primer were used in a second PCR of roughly 7 to 12 cycles. TCRdb analysed the 5' RACE reads with MiXCR anew, one entry per CDR3 protein. The repertoire holds some 800,000 distinct CDR3 sequences, around 45% seen once, with roughly 19% in the top ten. The source of this sequence is a man aged 55 to 69 in good health. Sequencing was performed on blood.

CDR3 coding DNA: TGTACCAGCAACCCGGTCTGGGGGCAGGAAGAGACCCAGTACTTC. Translating it yields CTSNPVWGQEETQYF. This chain links TRBV6-1 with TRBJ2-5, with D tentatively TRBD1 (6 bases). Germline CDR1 MNHNS, CDR2 SASEGT. The CDR3 length is 15 residues.